This passage covers 26 T cell receptor beta chains from one sample sequenced in a study of OX40 agonist ivuxolimab in advanced cancers. Profiling relied on immunoSEQ multiplex PCR, and the TCRdb table lists in-frame clones only, not all of them. The sample carries about 77,000 clones, about nine tenths recorded once. The sequenced sample was CD4+ or CD8+ T cells sorted from blood, obtained in a trial of the OX40 agonist ivuxolimab. All receptors derive from an adult with an advanced solid tumor such as melanoma, head and neck, liver or kidney cancer.

The rearrangement links TRBV10-1 to TRBJ1-5; D call uncertain. V lost 6 bases, J lost 4 bases, and 10 bases lay in between. This CDR3 is 13 amino acids long. Germline V gene lookup returns CDR1 WNHNN and CDR2 SYGVQD (reference sequence). CDR3 nucleotide sequence: TGCGCCAGCAGCCGCGATCGGAATCAGCCCCAGCATTTT. It is translated as CASSRDRNQPQHF.

J is TRBJ1-1 and V is TRBV13; D unresolved. Between the trimmed V and J ends, which lost 1 base and 1 base, there was a span of 7 bases. There are 14 residues in the CDR3. Germline V gene data show CDR1 as PRHDT and CDR2 as FYEKMQ (reference sequence). CDR3 sequence: CASSLVPGNTEAFF. Here the CDR3 DNA reads TGTGCCAGCAGCTTAGTACCAGGGAACACTGAAGCTTTCTTT.

J is TRBJ1-3 and V is TRBV5-1, with 7 bases fitting TRBD1. Germline lookup yields CDR1 SGHRS and CDR2 YFSETQ. There are 14 residues in the CDR3. Trimming removed 5 bases from V and 4 bases from J; junction bases left unmatched: 6. In DNA form, the CDR3 reads TGCGCCAGCAGGCGGGACAGTGAAGGAAACACCATATATTTT. This sequence encodes CASRRDSEGNTIYF. Filled out from reference TRBV5-1 and TRBJ1-3, the complete variable domain reads KAGVTQTPRYLIKTRGQQVTLSCSPISGHRSVSWYQQTPGQGLQFLFEYFSETQRNKGNFPGRFSGRQFSNSRSEMNVSTLELGDSALYLCASRRDSEGNTIYFGEGSWLTVV.

CDR3 sequence reads: CASSYSIGGYNSPLHF. CDR3 nucleotide sequence: TGTGCCAGCAGTTACTCGATAGGCGGCTATAATTCACCCCTCCACTTT. The rearrangement joins TRBV6-5 to TRBJ1-6, with D uncertain. V was trimmed by 0 bases and J by 3 bases, leaving 9 bases between them. The CDR3 totals 16 residues. Germline assignment: CDR1 MNHEY and CDR2 SVGAGI.

The V and J genes are TRBV7-2 and TRBJ2-7; 9 bases align to TRBD1. From germline, CDR1 is SGHTA and CDR2 FQGNSA. This CDR3 is built from 16 residues. V shed 5 bases, J shed 1 base, and the junction held 9 bases outside the gene matches. The CDR3 is CASSRPRDRVSYEQYF. The CDR3 DNA reads TGTGCCAGCAGCAGACCCCGGGACAGGGTTTCCTACGAGCAGTACTTC.

This chain connects TRBV7-3 to TRBJ1-2; D ambiguous. The CDR3 has 13 amino acids. The V gene lost 0 bases and the J gene lost 6 bases, with 8 bases spanning the gap. The germline gives CDR1 SGHTA, CDR2 FQGTGA. CDR3 region: CASSLTGSDGYTF. In nucleotides, the CDR3 is TGTGCCAGCAGCTTAACGGGGTCGGATGGCTACACCTTC.

The chain is built from TRBV2 and TRBJ2-3; 8 bases line up with TRBD2. Germline trimming cut 8 bases from V and 5 bases from J; bases unmatched to any gene: 9. The CDR3 has 14 residues. The germline CDR1 and CDR2 sequences are SNHLY and FYNNEI. The CDR3 DNA sequence: TGTGCCAGCCAAAATAGCGGGACTAGAGATACGCAGTATTTT. The encoded protein is CASQNSGTRDTQYF.

The V gene is TRBV5-1, the J gene TRBJ1-6, with 9 positions matching TRBD1. Unmatched junction bases numbered 4, after V lost 4 bases and J lost 5 bases. Germline assignment: CDR1 SGHRS and CDR2 YFSETQ. There are 15 residues in the CDR3. The CDR3 coding sequence is TGCGCCAGCAGCCGACAGGGGGGGAATAATTCACCCCTCCACTTT. Translated, it gives CASSRQGGNNSPLHF.

This sequence joins TRBV27 and TRBJ2-7, with 10 bases that match TRBD1. With 3 bases clipped from V and 0 bases from J, the junction kept 2 bases outside the gene matches. The CDR3 has 15 amino acids. The germline gives CDR1 MNHEY, CDR2 SMNVEV (reference sequence). For the CDR3, the DNA is TGTGCCAGCAGTTTCCGACAGGGGGCCTCCTACGAGCAGTACTTC. Protein sequence: CASSFRQGASYEQYF.

V usage is TRBV27 and J usage is TRBJ1-2; 8 positions agree with TRBD1. Losses at the gene ends were 6 bases for V and 3 bases for J; bases not matched to a gene: 9. CDR3 size: 15 residues. Germline V gene sequence: CDR1 MNHEY, CDR2 SMNVEV (reference sequence). This CDR3 is CASRGGDRPYYGYTF. CDR3 in DNA: TGTGCCAGCAGAGGGGGGGACAGGCCTTACTATGGCTACACCTTC.

J is TRBJ2-3 and V is TRBV10-1; TRBD2 matches 8 bases. J gave up 2 bases and V 5 bases, and 6 bases lay outside the gene matches. The CDR3 has 15 amino acids. Germline CDR1 and CDR2: WNHNN and SYGVQD (reference sequence). CDR3 loop: CASSPTSGATDTQYF. CDR3 in DNA: TGCGCCAGCAGTCCTACTAGCGGAGCCACAGATACGCAGTATTTT.

This clone turned up a few times. The chain employs TRBV7-2 and TRBJ2-2; D not resolved. Trimming cost V 3 bases and J 5 bases, with 7 bases left between them. The CDR3 spans 13 residues. Germline CDR1 SGHTA, CDR2 FQGNSA. The CDR3 protein is CASSFSRTGELFF. CDR3 bases: TGTGCCAGCAGCTTCTCGCGTACCGGGGAGCTGTTTTTT.

The chain combines TRBV28 with TRBJ2-7; D is uncertain. V lost 2 bases to trimming and J lost 3 bases, with 5 bases between them. The germline CDR1 and CDR2 sequences are MDHEN and SYDVKM. CDR3 size: 12 residues. The DNA of the CDR3 is TGTGCCAGCAGTTTAGTCCTCTACGAGCAGTACTTC. Its protein product is CASSLVLYEQYF.

The chain employs TRBV5-6 and TRBJ1-1; no firm D call. The germline V gene encodes CDR1 SGHDT and CDR2 YYEEEE. The CDR3 runs 15 residues. V was pared by 0 bases and J by 3 bases, with 12 bases between. CDR3 loop: CASSLAGGRYTEAFF. The DNA for the CDR3 is TGTGCCAGCAGCTTGGCCGGAGGTAGATACACTGAAGCTTTCTTT.

The rearrangement uses TRBV4-1 and TRBJ1-3, with no clear D. Germline loops: CDR1 MGHRA, CDR2 YSYEKL. Trimming removed 0 bases at V and 0 bases at J, with 6 bases between. CDR3 length: 15 amino acids. In DNA, the CDR3 is TGCGCCAGCAGCCAAGATCAGTACTCTGGAAACACCATATATTTT. This gives the protein CASSQDQYSGNTIYF.

The chain has TRBV6-4 and TRBJ2-7; 11 bases agree with TRBD2. The CDR3 is 16 amino acids. V trimming: 6 bases; J trimming: 2 bases; junction bases outside the gene matches: 9. CDR1 MRHNA and CDR2 SNTAGT come from the germline V gene. CDR3 in DNA: TGTGCCAGCAGAGCCCCGGGGACTAGCGGCACCTACGAGCAGTACTTC. Translated, it gives CASRAPGTSGTYEQYF.

The J gene is TRBJ2-3, the V gene TRBV5-4, with D maybe TRBD2 (6 bases). Germline CDR1 is SGHNT and CDR2 is YYREEE (reference sequence). Trimming left V 2 bases short and J 6 bases short, with 10 bases between. This CDR3 is 13 amino acids long. The DNA for the CDR3 is TGTGCCAGCAGCTTTCGGGAGCGGGATACGCAGTATTTT. This sequence encodes CASSFRERDTQYF.

V gene TRBV11-2 combines with J gene TRBJ2-7; no firm D call. This CDR3 region has 14 residues. V was cut by 5 bases and J by 3 bases, with 14 bases left in between. Germline loops: CDR1 SGHAT, CDR2 FQNNGV. The CDR3 DNA sequence: TGTGCCAGCAGCCCTGGACCCTCGCGCTACGAGCAGTACTTC. The encoded protein is CASSPGPSRYEQYF.

The chain joins TRBV7-2 to TRBJ2-5; 7 bases fit TRBD2. This CDR3 contains 14 residues. V shed 7 bases, J shed 6 bases, and the junction held 11 bases outside the gene matches. CDR1 SGHTA and CDR2 FQGNSA come from the germline V gene. This CDR3 is CASNRAGPHQTQYF. The CDR3 region has the DNA TGTGCCAGCAATAGAGCGGGGCCCCATCAGACCCAGTACTTC.

The J gene is TRBJ1-5, the V gene TRBV19, with 8 positions matching TRBD1. V dropped 7 bases and J dropped 1; count of bases not matched to a gene: 6. The CDR3 is made up of 15 amino acids. The germline gives CDR1 LNHDA, CDR2 SQIVND (reference sequence). CDR3 loop: CASTTTGDSNQPQHF. CDR3 DNA: TGTGCCAGTACCACGACAGGGGACAGCAATCAGCCCCAGCATTTT.

This chain joins TRBV5-4 and TRBJ2-3; D perhaps matches TRBD1 (6 bases). The CDR3 sequence is 15 residues long. Trimming removed 4 bases at V and 2 bases at J, with 14 bases between. The germline V gene has CDR1 SGHNT and CDR2 YYREEE (reference sequence). DNA of the CDR3: TGTGCCAGCAGCCAGAAGGACAGATACACAGATACGCAGTATTTT. Translation: CASSQKDRYTDTQYF.

The rearrangement uses TRBV30 and TRBJ2-4; the D gene is possibly TRBD1 (6 bases). This CDR3 spans 16 amino acids. Trimming shortened V by 0 bases and J by 1 base, and 13 bases separated the two germline ends. Germline CDR1 and CDR2: GTSNPN and SVGIG (reference sequence). The CDR3 nucleotides read TGTGCCTGGAGTGTCGGGAAACAGGGCGCCAAAAACATTCAGTACTTC. As protein: CAWSVGKQGAKNIQYF.

The gene calls are TRBV5-6 and TRBJ2-7, with 10 bases identical to TRBD1. Germline V gives CDR1 SGHDT, CDR2 YYEEEE. This CDR3 has 15 amino acids. The V gene end was trimmed by 6 bases and the J gene end by 7 bases; junction bases not matched to a gene: 13. CDR3 bases: TGTGCCAGCAACTCAATCGACAGGGGGCCGGGGGAGCAGTACTTC. Its protein is CASNSIDRGPGEQYF.

The chain joins TRBV6-6 to TRBJ1-1, with D uncertain. The V end lost 0 bases, the J end lost 0 bases, and 5 bases lay between the germline ends. Per the germline V gene, CDR1 is MNHNY and CDR2 is SVGAGI (reference sequence). There are 14 residues in the CDR3. The CDR3 nucleotides are TGTGCCAGCAGTTACTCCGCGGTGAACACTGAAGCTTTCTTT. It specifies CASSYSAVNTEAFF.

The DNA of the CDR3 is TGTGCCAGCAGCATTACAGGGGGCTGGAATGAAAAACTGTTTTTT. It specifies CASSITGGWNEKLFF. The chain carries TRBV5-5 and TRBJ1-4, with 9 bases aligning to TRBD1. The germline gives CDR1 SGHKS, CDR2 YYEKEE (reference sequence). J was trimmed by 5 bases and V by 4 bases; bases with no gene match: 6. The CDR3 is 15 amino acids. Supplemented by reference TRBV5-5 and TRBJ1-4, the full variable domain reads DAGVTQSPTHLIKTRGQQVTLRCSPISGHKSVSWYQQVLGQGPQFIFQYYEKEERGRGNFPDRFSARQFPNYSSELNVNALLLGDSALYLCASSITGGWNEKLFFGSGTQLSVL.

V is TRBV29-1 and J is TRBJ2-5; a possible D gene is TRBD1 (6 bases). From germline, CDR1 is SQVTM and CDR2 ANQGSEA. The CDR3 spans 13 residues. Trimming shortened V by 7 bases and J by 2 bases, and 14 bases separated the two germline ends. The CDR3 spells CSAPTGRQETQYF. The CDR3 nucleotides read TGCAGCGCGCCTACAGGGCGTCAAGAGACCCAGTACTTC.